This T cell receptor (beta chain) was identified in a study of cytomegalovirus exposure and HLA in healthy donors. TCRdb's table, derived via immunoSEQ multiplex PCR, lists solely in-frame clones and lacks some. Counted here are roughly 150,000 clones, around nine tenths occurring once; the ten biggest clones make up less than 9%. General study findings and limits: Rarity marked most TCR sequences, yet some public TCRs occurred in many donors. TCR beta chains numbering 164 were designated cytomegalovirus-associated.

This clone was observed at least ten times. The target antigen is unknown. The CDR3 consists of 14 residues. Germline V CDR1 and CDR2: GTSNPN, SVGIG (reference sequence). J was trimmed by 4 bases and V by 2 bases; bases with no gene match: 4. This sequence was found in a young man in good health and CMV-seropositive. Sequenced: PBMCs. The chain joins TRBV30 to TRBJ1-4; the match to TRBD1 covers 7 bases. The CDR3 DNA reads TGTGCCTGGAGTCGACAGGGTGTTAATGAAAAACTGTTTTTT. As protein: CAWSRQGVNEKLFF.